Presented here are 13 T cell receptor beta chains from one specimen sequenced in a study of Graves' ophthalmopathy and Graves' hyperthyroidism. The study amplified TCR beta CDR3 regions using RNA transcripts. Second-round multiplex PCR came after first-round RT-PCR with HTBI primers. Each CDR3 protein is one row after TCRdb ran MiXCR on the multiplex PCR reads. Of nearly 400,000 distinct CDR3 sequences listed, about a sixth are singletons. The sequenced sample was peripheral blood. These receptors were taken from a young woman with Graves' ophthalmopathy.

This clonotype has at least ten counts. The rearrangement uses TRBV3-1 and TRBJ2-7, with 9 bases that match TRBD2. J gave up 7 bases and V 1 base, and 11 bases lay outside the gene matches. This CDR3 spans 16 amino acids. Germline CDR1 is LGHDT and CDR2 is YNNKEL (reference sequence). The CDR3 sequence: CASSQVVAGGPKEQYF. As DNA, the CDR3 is TGTGCCAGCAGCCAAGTTGTCGCGGGAGGGCCGAAAGAGCAGTACTTC.

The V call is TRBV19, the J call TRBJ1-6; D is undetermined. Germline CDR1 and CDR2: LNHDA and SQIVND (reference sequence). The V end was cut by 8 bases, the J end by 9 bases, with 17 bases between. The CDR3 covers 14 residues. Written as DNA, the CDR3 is TGTGCCAGTTTCGGCGGCCTGGGCGTTTCACCCCTCCACTTT. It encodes CASFGGLGVSPLHF.

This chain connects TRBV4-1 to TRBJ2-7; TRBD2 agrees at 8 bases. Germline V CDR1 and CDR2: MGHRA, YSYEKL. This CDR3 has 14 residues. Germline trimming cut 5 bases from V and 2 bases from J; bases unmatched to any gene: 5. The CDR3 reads CASSSGGGTYEQYF. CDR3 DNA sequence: TGCGCCAGCAGCTCGGGGGGGGGGACCTACGAGCAGTACTTC.

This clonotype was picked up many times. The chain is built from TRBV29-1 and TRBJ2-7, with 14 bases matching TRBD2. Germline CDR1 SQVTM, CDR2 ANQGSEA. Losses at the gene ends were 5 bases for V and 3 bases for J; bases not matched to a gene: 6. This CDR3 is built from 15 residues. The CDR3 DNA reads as TGCAGCGTTTCTAGGGGGACTAGCGGGAGCTACGAGCAGTACTTC. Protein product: CSVSRGTSGSYEQYF.

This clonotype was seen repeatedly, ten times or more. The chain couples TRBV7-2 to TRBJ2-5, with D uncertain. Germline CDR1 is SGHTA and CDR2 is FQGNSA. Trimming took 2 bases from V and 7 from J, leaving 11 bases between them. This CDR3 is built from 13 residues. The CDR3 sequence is CASSLPGRGTQYF. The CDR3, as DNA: TGTGCCAGCAGCTTACCGGGCCGCGGGACCCAGTACTTC.

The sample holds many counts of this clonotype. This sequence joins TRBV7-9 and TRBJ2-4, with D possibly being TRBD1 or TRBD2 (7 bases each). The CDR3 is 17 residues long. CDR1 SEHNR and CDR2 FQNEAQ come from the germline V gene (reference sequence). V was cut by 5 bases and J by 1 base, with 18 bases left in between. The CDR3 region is CASSLQGRGYAKNIQYF. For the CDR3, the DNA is TGTGCCAGCAGCCTACAGGGGAGGGGGTATGCCAAAAACATTCAGTACTTC.

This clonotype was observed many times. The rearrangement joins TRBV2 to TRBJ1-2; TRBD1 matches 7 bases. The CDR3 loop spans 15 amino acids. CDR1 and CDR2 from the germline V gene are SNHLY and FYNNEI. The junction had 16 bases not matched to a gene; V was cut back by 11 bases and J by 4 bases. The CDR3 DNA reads TGTGCCGGAGCCCAGGACAGGCAGTCTAGCTATGGCTACACCTTC. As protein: CAGAQDRQSSYGYTF.

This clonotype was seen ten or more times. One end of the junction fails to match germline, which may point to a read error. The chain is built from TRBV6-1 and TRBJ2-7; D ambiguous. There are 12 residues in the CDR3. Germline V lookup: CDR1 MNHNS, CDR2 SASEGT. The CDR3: CTSRSTSYEQYF. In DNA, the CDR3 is TGTACCAGCAGATCGACAAGCTACGAGCAGTACTTC.

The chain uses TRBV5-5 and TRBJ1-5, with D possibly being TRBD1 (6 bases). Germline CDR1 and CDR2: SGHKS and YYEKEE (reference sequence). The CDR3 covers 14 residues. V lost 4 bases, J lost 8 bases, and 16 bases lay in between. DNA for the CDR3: TGTGCCAGCAGCCCAGAGGGGGGCCGGGAGCCCCAGCATTTT. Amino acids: CASSPEGGREPQHF.

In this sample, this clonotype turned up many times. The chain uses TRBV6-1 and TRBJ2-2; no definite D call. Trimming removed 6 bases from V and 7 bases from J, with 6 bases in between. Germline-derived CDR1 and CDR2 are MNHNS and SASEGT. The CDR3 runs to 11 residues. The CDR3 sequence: CASRSYGELFF. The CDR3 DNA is TGTGCCAGCAGGAGTTACGGGGAGCTGTTTTTT.

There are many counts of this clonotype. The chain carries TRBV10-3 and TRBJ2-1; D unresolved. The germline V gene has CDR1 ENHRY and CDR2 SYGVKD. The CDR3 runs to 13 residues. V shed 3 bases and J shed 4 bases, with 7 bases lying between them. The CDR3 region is CAISESGYNEQFF. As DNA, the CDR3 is TGTGCCATCAGTGAATCCGGTTACAATGAGCAGTTCTTC.

The CDR3 DNA sequence: TGTGCCAGCAGTCTTCACGGGACAGGGCACGACGAGCAGTACTTC. Its protein is CASSLHGTGHDEQYF. This sequence joins TRBV27 and TRBJ2-7; TRBD1 agrees at 9 bases. The CDR3 covers 15 residues. Germline V CDR1 and CDR2: MNHEY, SMNVEV (reference sequence). The junction had 10 bases not matched to a gene; V was cut back by 5 bases and J by 5 bases.

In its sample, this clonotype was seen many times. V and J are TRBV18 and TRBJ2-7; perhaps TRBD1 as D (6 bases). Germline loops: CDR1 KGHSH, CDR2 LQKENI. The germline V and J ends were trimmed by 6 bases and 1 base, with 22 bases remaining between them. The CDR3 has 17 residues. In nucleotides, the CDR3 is TGTGCCAGCTCGCGAACCACAGGGAGCGGAGCGTCCTACGAGCAGTACTTC. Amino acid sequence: CASSRTTGSGASYEQYF.